This record concerns one T cell receptor (beta chain) sequence. Collection of lesional scalp punch biopsies and peripheral blood was performed in alopecia areata patients. Reverse transcribed after extraction, RNA yielded cDNA as the sequencing template. The data were produced by immunoSEQ multiplex PCR, yet TCRdb's version contains in-frame clones alone and is incomplete. The repertoire consists of about 110,000 clones, with under 65% occurring once and the leading ten covering roughly a quarter. The sample originates from a study of CD8+ T cells in alopecia areata. Sequencing input: NKG2D-low CD8+ T cells sorted from blood. The clonotype was recovered from a human donor with alopecia areata.

The CDR3 DNA reads as TGTGCCAGCAGCGTAGACGGAAGGAGCACAGATACGCAGTATTTT. This gives the protein CASSVDGRSTDTQYF. The rearrangement uses TRBV9 and TRBJ2-3; D is uncertain. V gave up 0 bases and J gave up 0 bases, with 8 bases separating them. CDR3 length: 15 amino acids. Looked up from germline, CDR1 is SGDLS and CDR2 is YYNGEE.